Described below is a single T cell receptor (beta chain) sequence and its context. Library preparation (for TCRbeta) was performed with unique molecular identifiers. TCRdb reprocessed the PCR reads with MiXCR, giving one entry per CDR3 protein. The data show a few hundred thousand distinct CDR3 sequences, about 9.4% seen once. This entry belongs to a study of T-cell reconstitution after alpha-beta-depleted transplantation in children. This CDR3 is built from 16 residues. Trimming took off 1 base at V and 3 bases at J, with 13 bases between the two ends. Per the germline V gene, CDR1 is MGHRA and CDR2 is YSYEKL.

The rearrangement links TRBV4-1 to TRBJ2-1, with D possibly being TRBD2 (6 bases). The TCR originated in a human donor who donated a stem cell graft to a child with acute lymphoblastic leukemia. Here the sequenced sample was PBMCs from the stem cell graft donor, taken from the stem cell graft. CDR3 bases: TGCGCCAGCAGCCAAGCCGGGACTGGGCACTACAATGAGCAGTTCTTC. This encodes CASSQAGTGHYNEQFF.